The 16 T cell receptor beta chains reported below all come from one sample, sequenced in a study of early T cells in non-severe SARS-CoV-2 infection. TCRdb fed the 5' RACE reads into MiXCR, producing one record per CDR3 protein. The top ten hold around 1.4% of the sample, which has more than 50,000 distinct CDR3 sequences, over 9.5% seen once. The sample here was whole blood, taken at baseline. These receptors came from an adult who was a healthcare worker with PCR-confirmed SARS-CoV-2 infection or an uninfected control (not recorded which).

In this sample, this clonotype turned up a few times. This chain joins TRBV6-2 or TRBV6-3 and TRBJ2-1; 12 bases fit TRBD2. This CDR3 has 17 amino acids. The V gene end was trimmed by 5 bases and the J gene end by 0 bases; junction bases not matched to a gene: 5. Per germline, CDR1 MNHEY and CDR2 SVGEGT. CDR3 DNA sequence: TGTGCCAGCAGTACGACGACTAGCGGGAGCTCCTACAATGAGCAGTTCTTC. This translates into CASSTTTSGSSYNEQFF.

This clonotype occurred a few times. The genes are TRBV13 and TRBJ2-5, with 14 bases fitting TRBD2. This CDR3 comprises 15 residues. Trimming at V came to 4 bases and at J to 5 bases, leaving 3 bases not matched to a gene. Per germline, CDR1 PRHDT and CDR2 FYEKMQ (reference sequence). The CDR3 loop is CASSSGLAGVETQYF. CDR3 nucleotide sequence: TGTGCCAGCAGCTCGGGACTAGCGGGAGTGGAGACCCAGTACTTC.

This clonotype was seen a few times. The gene calls are TRBV19 and TRBJ1-2; tentatively, D is TRBD1 (5 bases). The V end was cut by 2 bases, the J end by 4 bases, with 11 bases between. The V gene's germline CDR1 is LNHDA and CDR2 SQIVND (reference sequence). The CDR3 contains 14 residues. CDR3 coding DNA: TGTGCCAGTAGTATAACGGGACCGGCCTATGGCTACACCTTC. It codes for CASSITGPAYGYTF.

This clonotype was observed a few times. The V gene is TRBV6-2 or TRBV6-3, the J gene TRBJ1-1; D not resolved. Germline V gene lookup returns CDR1 MNHEY and CDR2 SVGEGT. The CDR3 runs 13 residues. The ends were cut back, 7 bases at V and 1 base at J, with 10 bases in the middle. The CDR3 spells CASTSRQNTEAFF. In nucleotides, the CDR3 is TGTGCCAGCACTTCCCGACAGAACACTGAAGCTTTCTTT.

This clonotype has only a few counts. The chain carries TRBV19 and TRBJ2-5; 9 nucleotides align to TRBD2. V lost 4 bases to trimming and J lost 2 bases; unmatched junction nucleotides: 5. Germline V gene sequence: CDR1 LNHDA, CDR2 SQIVND (reference sequence). The CDR3 extends over 15 amino acids. The CDR3 DNA follows: TGTGCCAGTAGTACCCGACTAGCGGAACAAGAGACCCAGTACTTC. The encoded protein is CASSTRLAEQETQYF.

This chain joins TRBV20-1 and TRBJ2-7; tentatively, D is TRBD2 (6 bases). V dropped 4 bases and J dropped 3 bases, with 13 bases sitting between them. The CDR3 runs 13 residues. Germline assignment: CDR1 DFQATT and CDR2 SNEGSKA (reference sequence). In DNA form, the CDR3 reads TGCAGTGCTATCAGACGGGAGTTCTACGAGCAGTACTTC. Protein: CSAIRREFYEQYF.

This clonotype was observed a few times. V is TRBV2 and J is TRBJ1-1; D gene unclear. This CDR3 is 13 amino acids long. Trimming shortened V by 7 bases and J by 4 bases, and 13 bases separated the two germline ends. Germline CDR1 SNHLY, CDR2 FYNNEI. CDR3 bases: TGTGCCAGCATTCGTGAGGAGGGCACTGAAGCTTTCTTT. As protein: CASIREEGTEAFF.

The chain carries TRBV28 and TRBJ2-2; D perhaps matches TRBD1 (6 bases). V was shortened by 7 bases and J by 6 bases, with 21 bases between the two germline ends. The CDR3 runs 16 residues. Germline CDR1 reads MDHEN; CDR2 reads SYDVKM. The CDR3 sequence is CASTPWAGDSSGELFF. CDR3 DNA: TGTGCCAGCACCCCTTGGGCAGGGGATTCGTCCGGGGAGCTGTTTTTT.

This chain links TRBV28 with TRBJ2-1, with 7 bases identical to TRBD2. The CDR3 has 15 residues. V was pared by 5 bases and J by 5 bases, with 9 bases of the junction left unmatched. CDR1 is MDHEN and CDR2 is SYDVKM in the germline V gene. The CDR3 spells CASSVSGKNHNEQFF. CDR3 sequence (DNA): TGTGCCAGCAGTGTCAGCGGGAAGAACCACAATGAGCAGTTCTTC.

This clonotype was detected ten times or more. The rearrangement uses TRBV12-3 or TRBV12-4 and TRBJ2-3; D gene ambiguous. Deletions cut 3 bases from V and 4 bases from J, with 2 bases between. The CDR3 covers 11 residues. The chain's CDR3 is CASSFADTQYF. CDR3 bases: TGTGCCAGCAGTTTTGCAGATACGCAGTATTTT.

The V gene is TRBV13, the J gene TRBJ2-7; D unclear. This CDR3 has 14 residues. Looked up from germline, CDR1 is PRHDT and CDR2 is FYEKMQ (reference sequence). Trimming removed 4 bases from V and 2 bases from J, with 12 bases in between. The CDR3 DNA follows: TGTGCCAGCAGCTCCCTACTAACGACCTACGAGCAGTACTTC. Protein product: CASSSLLTTYEQYF. The whole variable domain, filled in from reference TRBV13 and TRBJ2-7, reads AAGVIQSPRHLIKEKRETATLKCYPIPRHDTVYWYQQGPGQDPQFLISFYEKMQSDKGSIPDRFSAQQFSDYHSELNMSSLELGDSALYFCASSSLLTTYEQYFGPGTRLTVT.

This clonotype was observed a handful of times. The chain joins TRBV24-1 to TRBJ1-5, with D perhaps TRBD1 (5 bases). V lost 1 base to trimming and J lost 11 bases, with 17 bases between them. The germline gives CDR1 KGHDR, CDR2 SFDVKD. CDR3 length equals 15 residues. This CDR3 reads CATSDLSGDLSAQHF. The CDR3 DNA reads as TGTGCCACCAGTGATTTATCCGGGGACTTATCGGCCCAGCATTTT.

This clonotype was observed a handful of times. The chain couples TRBV28 to TRBJ2-3; D gene ambiguous. The CDR3 runs 14 residues. Germline-derived CDR1 and CDR2 are MDHEN and SYDVKM. Deletions cut 7 bases from V and 0 bases from J, with 11 bases between. CDR3 in DNA: TGTGCCAGCACCCCGACTCCTAGCACAGATACGCAGTATTTT. Translated: CASTPTPSTDTQYF.

This clonotype was counted a few times. The rearrangement uses TRBV7-7 and TRBJ2-5; no definite D call. The CDR3 length is 13 residues. In germline, CDR1 is SSHAT, CDR2 FNYEAQ (reference sequence). Trimming removed 2 bases at V and 3 bases at J, with 7 bases between. The CDR3 loop is CASSLWPEETQYF. The CDR3 nucleotides are TGTGCCAGCAGCTTATGGCCCGAAGAGACCCAGTACTTC.

This clonotype was seen a few times. This sequence joins TRBV4-2 and TRBJ2-5; possible D gene TRBD2, 5 bases. V shed 0 bases and J shed 4 bases, with 9 bases lying between them. Germline-derived CDR1 and CDR2 are LGHNA and YNFKEQ. The length of the CDR3 is 14 residues. The CDR3 protein is CASSQEWSGETQYF. The CDR3 nucleotides read TGTGCCAGCAGCCAAGAATGGAGCGGAGAGACCCAGTACTTC.

The V call is TRBV28, the J call TRBJ1-2, with TRBD1 as a possible D gene (5 bases). The CDR3 has 12 residues. CDR1 MDHEN and CDR2 SYDVKM come from the germline V gene. Deletions cut 5 bases from V and 12 bases from J, with 16 bases between. The CDR3 DNA reads TGTGCCAGCAGTCCAAGGGACTGGCGGGACACCTTC. Residues: CASSPRDWRDTF.